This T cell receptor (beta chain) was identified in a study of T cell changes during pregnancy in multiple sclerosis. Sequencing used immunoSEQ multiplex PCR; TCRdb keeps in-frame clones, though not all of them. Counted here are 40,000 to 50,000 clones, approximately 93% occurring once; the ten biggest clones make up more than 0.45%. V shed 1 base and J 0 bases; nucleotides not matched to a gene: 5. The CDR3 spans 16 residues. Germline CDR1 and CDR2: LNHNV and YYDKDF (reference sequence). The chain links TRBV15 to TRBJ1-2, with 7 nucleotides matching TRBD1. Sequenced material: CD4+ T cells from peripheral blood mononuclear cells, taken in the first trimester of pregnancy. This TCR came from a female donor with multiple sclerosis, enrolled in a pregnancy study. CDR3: CATSRGGDRSNYGYTF. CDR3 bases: TGTGCCACCAGCAGAGGGGGGGACAGATCTAACTATGGCTACACCTTC.